A single sample is the source of the 12 T cell receptor beta chains below, sequenced in a study of shared clonotypes between healthy human individuals. Selected positively for CCR7 and CD45RO-negative, naive CD8 cells excluded terminally differentiated effector memory CD45RA+ cells. Using immunoSEQ multiplex PCR, the repertoire was profiled, and TCRdb retains in-frame clones only, with some absent. The repertoire has over 2 million clones, roughly 95% of them found once; the top ten carry 0.85% to 1.3%. Sequenced material: naive CD8+ T cells sorted from blood. Receptors originate from a man aged 18-30 years in good health.

This chain uses TRBV4-3 with TRBJ2-3, with no clear D. This CDR3 is built from 14 residues. In germline, CDR1 is LGHNA, CDR2 YSLEER. V shed 5 bases and J shed 2 bases, with 11 bases lying between them. The CDR3 here is CASSGLGLTDTQYF. In DNA, the CDR3 is TGCGCCAGCAGCGGCTTAGGTCTCACAGATACGCAGTATTTT.

The CDR3 nucleotides are TGTGCCAGCAGTTACCCTATCCGAGGAGGTTCCTACGAGCAGTACTTC. Protein product: CASSYPIRGGSYEQYF. This chain uses TRBV6-6 with TRBJ2-7, with a possible D match to TRBD2 (5 bases). This CDR3 has 16 residues. Trimming took 2 bases from V and 1 from J, leaving 15 bases between them. In germline, CDR1 is MNHNY, CDR2 SVGAGI (reference sequence).

This chain links TRBV7-2 with TRBJ2-7; TRBD2 matches 7 bases. Germline CDR1 and CDR2: SGHTA and FQGNSA. The CDR3 is 17 residues long. The J segment lost 4 bases and the V segment lost 5 bases, leaving 17 bases of the junction unmatched. CDR3 sequence (DNA): TGTGCCAGCAGCCCAAATCTCGGACTAGTTAGGCTGTACGAGCAGTACTTC. Translating it yields CASSPNLGLVRLYEQYF.

The genes are TRBV2 and TRBJ2-3; D gene ambiguous. Germline V CDR1 and CDR2: SNHLY, FYNNEI. Trimming removed 4 bases at V and 0 bases at J, with 5 bases between. The CDR3 consists of 13 residues. The CDR3 DNA follows: TGTGCCAGCAGTGGGGCTAGCACAGATACGCAGTATTTT. Translated: CASSGASTDTQYF. Using reference TRBV2 and TRBJ2-3 for the parts outside the CDR3, the full variable domain is EPEVTQTPSHQVTQMGQEVILRCVPISNHLYFYWYRQILGQKVEFLVSFYNNEISEKSEIFDDQFSVERPDGSNFTLKIRSTKLEDSAMYFCASSGASTDTQYFGPGTRLTVL.

This clone came up once. V and J are TRBV27 and TRBJ2-2, with D tentatively TRBD2 (5 bases). Deletions cut 2 bases from V and 7 bases from J, with 11 bases between. CDR1 is MNHEY and CDR2 is SMNVEV in the germline V gene (reference sequence). The CDR3 totals 14 residues. CDR3 nucleotide sequence: TGTGCCAGCAGTTTAATGAGGGCCGGCGGGGAGCTGTTTTTT. It codes for CASSLMRAGGELFF.

In this sample, this clone turned up once. CDR3 protein: CASSWTGDTQYF. The CDR3 nucleotides are TGCGCCAGCAGTTGGACCGGAGATACGCAGTATTTT. The V and J genes are TRBV10-2 and TRBJ2-3; D is ambiguous. Germline-derived CDR1 and CDR2 are WSHSY and SAAADI. This CDR3 comprises 12 residues. V was pared by 5 bases and J by 5 bases, with 8 bases between.

In regard to this clone: A junction end diverges from the germline sequence, so it may reflect a read error. The chain carries TRBV2 and TRBJ1-4; the match to TRBD1 covers 8 bases. CDR1 SNHLY and CDR2 FYNNEI come from the germline V gene. This CDR3 is 14 amino acids long. CDR3 bases: TGTGCCAGCAAGGAACAGGGGGGGAGTGAAAAACTGCTTTTT. This encodes CASKEQGGSEKLLF. The complete variable domain, with remaining parts taken from reference TRBV2 and TRBJ1-4, reads EPEVTQTPSHQVTQMGQEVILRCVPISNHLYFYWYRQILGQKVEFLVSFYNNEISEKSEIFDDQFSVERPDGSNFTLKIRSTKLEDSAMYFCASKEQGGSEKLLFGSGTQLSVL.

The V and J genes are TRBV28 and TRBJ1-6, with D unclear. In germline, CDR1 is MDHEN, CDR2 SYDVKM. The CDR3 is 15 amino acids. V gave up 6 bases and J gave up 0 bases, with 9 bases separating them. The CDR3 coding sequence is TGTGCCAGCAGCGAGACCAGCTCCTATAATTCACCCCTCCACTTT. The encoded protein is CASSETSSYNSPLHF. Combining the CDR3 with reference TRBV28 and TRBJ1-6 gives the whole variable domain DVKVTQSSRYLVKRTGEKVFLECVQDMDHENMFWYRQDPGLGLRLIYFSYDVKMKEKGDIPEGYSVSREKKERFSLILESASTNQTSMYLCASSETSSYNSPLHFGNGTRLTVT.

J is TRBJ2-1 and V is TRBV5-1; the match to TRBD2 covers 8 bases. The trim removed 1 base at V and 6 bases at J, leaving 18 bases unmatched. Germline CDR1 reads SGHRS; CDR2 reads YFSETQ. This CDR3 is built from 19 residues. The CDR3 here is CASSLTETYLAGVSNEQFF. CDR3 bases: TGCGCCAGCAGCTTGACCGAAACGTACCTAGCGGGTGTGTCCAATGAGCAGTTCTTC.

The rearrangement joins TRBV6-1 to TRBJ1-2; 10 bases are a match to TRBD1. The CDR3 covers 14 residues. The J segment lost 5 bases and the V segment lost 5 bases, leaving 5 bases of the junction unmatched. The germline gives CDR1 MNHNS, CDR2 SASEGT. The CDR3 nucleotides are TGTGCCAGCAGTATGCCGGGACAGGGGTATGGCTACACCTTC. Its protein product is CASSMPGQGYGYTF.

Worth noting for this clone: The sample has other DNA sequences that encode this CDR3 too. V usage is TRBV27 and J usage is TRBJ1-1; tentative D call: TRBD1 (5 bases). V was trimmed by 3 bases and J by 0 bases, leaving 8 bases between them. Germline values: CDR1 MNHEY, CDR2 SMNVEV (reference sequence). The CDR3 loop spans 14 amino acids. CDR3 residues: CASSLGRLNTEAFF. The CDR3 DNA sequence: TGTGCCAGCAGTTTGGGGCGGTTGAACACTGAAGCTTTCTTT.

This chain uses TRBV10-3 with TRBJ2-1; D unclear. This CDR3 has 15 amino acids. Germline loops: CDR1 ENHRY, CDR2 SYGVKD. V lost 4 bases, J lost 0 bases, and 10 bases lay in between. Written as DNA, the CDR3 is TGTGCCATCAGTGTTACAGATAGCTCCTACAATGAGCAGTTCTTC. Amino acid sequence: CAISVTDSSYNEQFF.